The rows below give T cell receptor beta chains drawn from one sample of a study of blood T cell repertoires in COVID-19. TCRdb's table, derived via immunoSEQ multiplex PCR, lists solely in-frame clones and lacks some. The profile shows roughly 300,000 clones, approximately 85% of them singletons. The source material was peripheral blood. Receptors originate from a human donor in a cohort sampled during active COVID-19. The CDR3 runs from the conserved cysteine through the conserved F or W. The order of the fields is J gene, V gene, D gene, clone size, CDR3 protein, CDR3 DNA. The D gene is left open where the match is weak. A clone size is listed for some rows: how often the clone was seen (once, few, many), or a class if it is expanded.

TRBJ1-6,TRBV30,.,.,CAWSVSDNSPLHF,TGTGCCTGGAGTGTTTCCGATAATTCACCCCTCCACTTT
TRBJ2-7,TRBV5-1,TRBD1,.,CASSLHAFGTGRNEQYF,TGCGCCAGCAGCTTACACGCCTTCGGGACAGGGAGAAACGAGCAGTACTTC
TRBJ1-1,TRBV27,.,.,CASSPSSGVNTEAFF,TGTGCCAGCAGTCCGTCGTCGGGGGTGAACACTGAAGCTTTCTTT
TRBJ2-3,TRBV7-2,TRBD2,.,CASSSPGLAATDTQYF,TGTGCCAGCAGCTCCCCGGGACTAGCGGCCACAGATACGCAGTATTTT
TRBJ2-6,TRBV2,.,few,CASSDTRAGANVLTF,TGTGCCAGCAGTGATACCAGGGCTGGGGCCAACGTCCTGACTTTC
TRBJ1-4,TRBV6-4,.,once,CASIPRASGGDEKLFF,TGTGCCAGCATCCCACGGGCGTCGGGGGGCGATGAAAAACTGTTTTTT
TRBJ1-1,TRBV3-1/TRBV3-2,.,.,CASSRFGGLAEAFF,TGTGCCAGCAGCAGGTTCGGGGGGTTGGCTGAAGCTTTCTTT
TRBJ2-1,TRBV20-1,.,.,CSASDNEQFF,TGCAGTGCTAGCGACAATGAGCAGTTCTTC
TRBJ2-7,TRBV11-1,.,.,CASNPPGRGGEQYF,TGTGCCAGCAACCCGCCGGGGAGGGGGGGCGAGCAGTACTTC
TRBJ2-3,TRBV5-6,.,.,CASSSGLDTQYF,TGTGCCAGCAGCTCAGGCTTAGATACGCAGTATTTT
TRBJ2-7,TRBV5-4,.,.,CASSSRGGLEQYF,TGTGCCAGCAGTTCGCGCGGCGGACTCGAGCAGTACTTC
TRBJ2-7,TRBV7-9,.,.,CASSPLGAGDYEQYF,TGTGCCAGCAGCCCACTAGGAGCAGGGGACTACGAGCAGTACTTC
TRBJ2-2,TRBV5-1,TRBD2,.,CASMGLAGGTGELFF,TGCGCCAGCATGGGACTAGCGGGGGGCACCGGGGAGCTGTTTTTT
TRBJ1-2,TRBV6-5,TRBD1,.,CATRTGGMSGYTF,TGTGCCACCCGAACAGGGGGCATGAGCGGCTACACCTTC
TRBJ1-1,TRBV7-9,TRBD1,.,CASSPGTENTEAFF,TGTGCCAGCAGCCCCGGGACAGAGAACACTGAAGCTTTCTTT
TRBJ2-3,TRBV5-1,TRBD2,once,CASRQRGLRMDTQYF,TGCGCCAGCAGACAAAGGGGACTACGGATGGATACGCAGTATTTT
TRBJ2-7,TRBV2,TRBD1,.,CASRDRDLNF,TGTGCCAGCAGAGACAGGGATCTCAACTTC
TRBJ1-3,TRBV4-2,.,.,CASSQDNRDSSGNTIYF,TGTGCCAGCAGCCAAGATAATCGAGACAGCTCTGGAAACACCATATATTTT
TRBJ1-1,TRBV6-1,TRBD1,.,CASSELIGQAFGTEAFF,TGTGCCAGCAGTGAATTAATAGGACAGGCTTTTGGCACTGAAGCTTTCTTT
TRBJ1-2,TRBV6-1,TRBD1,.,CASSPTGVFSYGYTF,TGTGCCAGCAGTCCCACAGGGGTTTTTAGCTATGGCTACACCTTC
TRBJ1-2,TRBV5-1,.,once,CASSLLGSDGYTF,TGCGCCAGCAGCTTGCTCGGGTCGGATGGCTACACCTTC
TRBJ1-6,TRBV6-5,TRBD1,.,CASSWAADRVNSPLHF,TGTGCCAGCAGTTGGGCCGCCGACAGGGTTAATTCACCCCTCCACTTT
TRBJ2-1,TRBV28,.,.,CASSLNEQFF,TGTGCCAGCAGTCTAAATGAGCAGTTCTTC
TRBJ2-3,TRBV9,.,.,CASSVVGVGTDTQYF,TGTGCCAGCAGCGTAGTAGGGGTGGGCACAGATACGCAGTATTTT
TRBJ2-2,TRBV5-1,TRBD1,once,CASSLRQGAGELFF,TGCGCCAGCAGCTTGAGGCAGGGGGCGGGAGAGCTGTTTTTT
TRBJ2-1,TRBV9,.,.,CASRYSFYNEQFF,TGTGCCAGCAGGTACAGTTTCTACAATGAGCAGTTCTTC
TRBJ2-2,TRBV10-2,TRBD2,once,CASSGGSGGANTGELFF,TGCGCCAGCAGTGGAGGTAGCGGGGGTGCGAACACCGGGGAGCTGTTTTTT
TRBJ1-5,TRBV24-1,TRBD1,many,CATSDLGRGCQPQHF,TGTGCCACCAGTGATTTAGGCAGGGGGTGCCAGCCCCAGCATTTT
TRBJ1-5,TRBV19,.,.,CASSISFSGKQPQHF,TGTGCCAGTAGTATATCTTTTTCAGGGAAACAGCCCCAGCATTTT
TRBJ2-1,TRBV5-1,.,.,CASSLAPGIEQFF,TGCGCCAGCAGCTTGGCCCCAGGTATTGAGCAGTTCTTC
TRBJ2-7,TRBV6-5,.,once,CASNSAGPYEQYF,TGTGCCAGCAATTCTGCGGGGCCCTACGAGCAGTACTTC
TRBJ1-1,TRBV7-9,.,.,CASSSLSASGYTEAFF,TGTGCCAGCAGCTCCCTATCCGCGTCGGGGTACACTGAAGCTTTCTTT
TRBJ1-2,TRBV3-1/TRBV3-2,.,few,CASSQDDTYGYGYTF,TGTGCCAGCAGCCAAGATGATACTTACGGCTATGGCTACACCTTC
TRBJ2-1,TRBV12-5,TRBD1,.,CASVYRDRGYNEQFF,TGTGCTAGTGTTTACAGGGACAGGGGCTACAATGAGCAGTTCTTC
TRBJ2-5,TRBV2,.,.,CASSDPDTTYQETQYF,TGTGCCAGCAGTGACCCGGACACAACGTACCAAGAGACCCAGTACTTC
TRBJ1-6,TRBV3-1/TRBV3-2,TRBD1,.,CASSQIRGRDSPLHF,TGTGCCAGCAGCCAAATCAGGGGGCGCGATTCACCCCTCCACTTT
TRBJ1-2,TRBV18,TRBD1,.,CASSDRGGYGYTF,TGTGCCAGCTCAGACAGGGGCGGCTATGGCTACACCTTC
TRBJ2-2,TRBV2,TRBD1,.,CASTGTGPPGELFF,TGTGCCAGTACCGGGACAGGGCCCCCCGGGGAGCTGTTTTTT
TRBJ2-3,TRBV6-4,TRBD2,.,CASSDVAGGSTDTQYF,TGTGCCAGCAGTGACGTAGCGGGGGGAAGCACAGATACGCAGTATTTT
TRBJ1-3,TRBV6-5,.,.,CASSPDSRHTIYF,TGTGCCAGCAGTCCGGACTCTAGACACACCATATATTTT
TRBJ1-2,TRBV30,.,.,CAWSEGYTF,TGTGCCTGGAGCGAGGGCTACACCTTC
TRBJ2-7,TRBV5-1,.,few,CASSPKPEVNGTLTYEQYF,TGCGCCAGCAGCCCAAAACCCGAAGTAAACGGGACACTAACCTACGAGCAGTACTTC
TRBJ2-7,TRBV27,.,.,CASSLNSPGNPYEQYF,TGTGCCAGCAGTTTAAATTCGCCCGGGAACCCCTACGAGCAGTACTTC